This record concerns one TCR beta chain sequence. V shed 7 bases and J shed 2 bases, with 17 bases lying between them. The CDR3 runs 14 residues. CDR1 and CDR2 from the germline V gene are SQVTM and ANQGSEA. The entry originates in a study of cytomegalovirus exposure and HLA in healthy donors. The PCR employed 60 Vbeta primers together with 13 Jbeta primers. The assay was immunoSEQ multiplex PCR, and TCRdb's table has in-frame clones only and misses some. Of 100,000 to 140,000 clones listed, approximately 80% are singletons. This TCR was recovered from a male donor in good health and CMV-seronegative. The chain carries TRBV29-1 and TRBJ1-1, with D tentatively TRBD1 (6 bases). Source material: PBMCs. This CDR3 reads CSAPDRATNTEAFF. The CDR3 DNA follows: TGCAGCGCCCCGGACAGAGCCACCAACACTGAAGCTTTCTTT.